The 30 T cell receptor beta chains below all came from one sample that was sequenced in a study of OX40 agonist ivuxolimab in advanced cancers. Profiling relied on immunoSEQ multiplex PCR, and the TCRdb table lists in-frame clones only, not all of them. Among tens of thousands of clones listed, around 87% were seen once. The material sequenced was CD4+ or CD8+ T cells sorted from blood, taken in a trial of the OX40 agonist ivuxolimab. Receptors originate from an adult with an advanced solid tumor such as melanoma, head and neck, liver or kidney cancer.

About this clone: This sample includes further DNA sequences coding for the same CDR3. The rearrangement joins TRBV28 to TRBJ1-1; maybe TRBD1 (5 bases). The V end lost 7 bases, the J end lost 1 base, and 10 bases lay between the germline ends. The CDR3 has 13 amino acids. Germline V gives CDR1 MDHEN, CDR2 SYDVKM. The CDR3 region has the DNA TGTGCCAGCATTAGGGGCGGGAACACTGAAGCTTTCTTT. This sequence encodes CASIRGGNTEAFF. The whole variable domain, remainder taken from reference TRBV28 and TRBJ1-1, is DVKVTQSSRYLVKRTGEKVFLECVQDMDHENMFWYRQDPGLGLRLIYFSYDVKMKEKGDIPEGYSVSREKKERFSLILESASTNQTSMYLCASIRGGNTEAFFGQGTRLTVV.

This chain uses TRBV5-1 with TRBJ2-1; D possibly corresponds to TRBD2 (7 bases). Germline V gene sequence: CDR1 SGHRS, CDR2 YFSETQ. V was pared by 7 bases and J by 8 bases, with 10 bases between. This CDR3 has 11 residues. CDR3 sequence (DNA): TGCGCCAGCGGGGGGGCAGATGAGCAGTTCTTC. It yields the protein CASGGADEQFF.

The gene calls are TRBV11-3 and TRBJ1-1; D uncertain. The CDR3 is 14 amino acids. Looked up from germline, CDR1 is SGHNT and CDR2 is YENEEA. V gave up 0 bases and J gave up 1 base, with 6 bases separating them. The CDR3 sequence is CASSLDTRNTEAFF. In DNA, the CDR3 is TGTGCCAGCAGCTTAGATACCCGGAACACTGAAGCTTTCTTT.

The rearrangement uses TRBV2 and TRBJ2-2, with 8 bases aligning to TRBD2. Germline trimming cut 6 bases from V and 6 bases from J; bases unmatched to any gene: 6. CDR3 length: 14 amino acids. CDR1 and CDR2 (germline): SNHLY, FYNNEI. The CDR3: CASRVGLAAGELFF. The CDR3 coding sequence is TGTGCCAGCAGAGTCGGACTAGCCGCCGGGGAGCTGTTTTTT.

The chain combines TRBV7-9 with TRBJ2-5, with 8 positions matching TRBD1. Per the germline V gene, CDR1 is SEHNR and CDR2 is FQNEAQ (reference sequence). This CDR3 region has 17 residues. The junction had 13 bases not matched to a gene; V was cut back by 3 bases and J by 4 bases. Here the CDR3 DNA reads TGTGCCAGCAGCTTGGGCAGCTCAGGACAGGGAAGAGAGACCCAGTACTTC. Translated: CASSLGSSGQGRETQYF. Drawing the rest from reference TRBV7-9 and TRBJ2-5, the complete variable domain is DTGVSQNPRHKITKRGQNVTFRCDPISEHNRLYWYRQTLGQGPEFLTYFQNEAQLEKSRLLSDRFSAERPKGSFSTLEIQRTEQGDSAMYLCASSLGSSGQGRETQYFGPGTRLLVL.

The V call is TRBV27, the J call TRBJ1-2; the D gene is possibly TRBD1 (5 bases). V gave up 5 bases and J gave up 7 bases, with 17 bases separating them. This CDR3 is 14 amino acids long. CDR1 MNHEY and CDR2 SMNVEV come from the germline V gene (reference sequence). The DNA for the CDR3 is TGTGCCAGCAGTCCCCCCCTTGGTCAGGGTGGCTACACCTTC. Translating it yields CASSPPLGQGGYTF.

V usage is TRBV5-4 and J usage is TRBJ2-2; D is unclear. The V end lost 0 bases, the J end lost 1 base, and 13 bases lay between the germline ends. Germline lookup yields CDR1 SGHNT and CDR2 YYREEE (reference sequence). The CDR3 covers 17 residues. Here the CDR3 reads CASSLGGVRKNTGELFF. The CDR3 DNA is TGTGCCAGCAGCTTGGGCGGCGTAAGAAAGAACACCGGGGAGCTGTTTTTT.

This chain connects TRBV5-6 to TRBJ1-4; D uncertain. V was trimmed by 0 bases and J by 5 bases, leaving 11 bases between them. Germline V gene data show CDR1 as SGHDT and CDR2 as YYEEEE. This CDR3 contains 15 residues. Here the CDR3 reads CASSLGNLRNEKLFF. CDR3 nucleotide sequence: TGTGCCAGCAGCTTGGGTAACCTCCGAAATGAAAAACTGTTTTTT.

This clone was detected only once. The chain uses TRBV7-9 and TRBJ2-7; 8 positions agree with TRBD1. In germline, CDR1 is SEHNR, CDR2 FQNEAQ (reference sequence). The CDR3 runs to 17 residues. V lost 5 bases to trimming and J lost 3 bases; unmatched junction nucleotides: 15. The CDR3 loop reads CASSRGLQGGVLYEQYF. The CDR3 DNA reads TGTGCCAGCAGCCGAGGCCTACAGGGGGGAGTCCTCTACGAGCAGTACTTC. Looking up the rest from reference TRBV7-9 and TRBJ2-7 gives the full variable domain: DTGVSQNPRHKITKRGQNVTFRCDPISEHNRLYWYRQTLGQGPEFLTYFQNEAQLEKSRLLSDRFSAERPKGSFSTLEIQRTEQGDSAMYLCASSRGLQGGVLYEQYFGPGTRLTVT.

The chain has TRBV5-5 and TRBJ2-1; possible D gene TRBD2, 5 bases. CDR1 SGHKS and CDR2 YYEKEE come from the germline V gene (reference sequence). CDR3 length: 16 amino acids. Trimming left V 0 bases short and J 0 bases short, with 10 bases between. CDR3 nucleotides: TGTGCCAGCAGCTTGGATAGGAGCGGCTCCTACAATGAGCAGTTCTTC. As protein: CASSLDRSGSYNEQFF.

V gene TRBV7-2 combines with J gene TRBJ1-1; D is uncertain. This CDR3 comprises 12 residues. Deletions cut 4 bases from V and 4 bases from J, with 7 bases between. Germline V gives CDR1 SGHTA, CDR2 FQGNSA. CDR3 in amino acids: CASSSLGTEAFF. The CDR3 DNA sequence: TGTGCCAGCAGCTCTCTGGGCACTGAAGCTTTCTTT.

This sequence joins TRBV5-5 and TRBJ1-1, with D possibly matching TRBD1 (5 bases). Trimming left V 4 bases short and J 0 bases short, with 19 bases between. This CDR3 is 17 amino acids long. Germline CDR1 reads SGHKS; CDR2 reads YYEKEE (reference sequence). CDR3 protein: CASSAVLGLTVNTEAFF. The CDR3 bases are TGTGCCAGCAGCGCTGTTCTGGGGCTTACAGTGAACACTGAAGCTTTCTTT.

The chain carries TRBV18 and TRBJ2-5; 13 positions agree with TRBD2. V lost 3 bases and J lost 3; bases outside the gene matches: 7. CDR1 and CDR2 from the germline V gene are KGHSH and LQKENI. CDR3 length equals 17 residues. The CDR3 reads CASSPVRGLAGEETQYF. CDR3 coding DNA: TGTGCCAGCTCACCCGTTCGAGGACTAGCGGGGGAAGAGACCCAGTACTTC.

J is TRBJ1-6 and V is TRBV5-1; D ambiguous. The germline V gene encodes CDR1 SGHRS and CDR2 YFSETQ. Trimming took 4 bases from V and 7 from J, leaving 15 bases between them. This CDR3 spans 15 amino acids. This chain's CDR3 is CASSVQSPENSPLHF. The CDR3 coding sequence is TGCGCCAGCAGCGTTCAGTCCCCAGAAAATTCACCCCTCCACTTT.

The chain recombines TRBV2 with TRBJ1-5; tentatively, D is TRBD1 (6 bases). This CDR3 region has 16 residues. The ends were cut back, 5 bases at V and 0 bases at J, with 14 bases in the middle. CDR1 is SNHLY and CDR2 is FYNNEI in the germline V gene. CDR3 residues: CASSTTQGYSNQPQHF. The CDR3 DNA reads TGTGCCAGCAGTACGACACAGGGTTATAGCAATCAGCCCCAGCATTTT.

The V and J genes are TRBV28 and TRBJ2-3, with 7 positions matching TRBD2. Germline-derived CDR1 and CDR2 are MDHEN and SYDVKM. The ends lost 4 bases at V and 1 base at J; junction bases unmatched: 5. This CDR3 spans 15 amino acids. The CDR3 DNA follows: TGTGCCAGCAGTTCGAGCGGGGCGGGCACAGATACGCAGTATTTT. Encoded protein: CASSSSGAGTDTQYF.

In this sample, this clone turned up once. V gene TRBV7-2 combines with J gene TRBJ2-7, with D maybe TRBD2 (6 bases). Trimming removed 1 base from V and 5 bases from J, with 15 bases in between. The germline V gene has CDR1 SGHTA and CDR2 FQGNSA. The CDR3 extends over 15 amino acids. For the CDR3, the DNA is TGTGCCAGCAGCTTAGGTCCGGGAGCACAGGACGAGCAGTACTTC. Translating gives CASSLGPGAQDEQYF.

The rearrangement uses TRBV5-1 and TRBJ2-7; a weak D match, TRBD2 (6 bases). Germline V gives CDR1 SGHRS, CDR2 YFSETQ. The V end lost 8 bases, the J end lost 2 bases, and 17 bases lay between the germline ends. The length of the CDR3 is 14 residues. The CDR3 spells CASSKTGGAYEQYF. Here the CDR3 DNA reads TGCGCCAGTAGTAAGACTGGCGGGGCCTACGAGCAGTACTTC.

The J gene is TRBJ2-7, the V gene TRBV4-1; D might be TRBD1 (5 bases). V was cut by 3 bases and J by 0 bases, with 12 bases left in between. The CDR3 is 15 residues long. Germline V gene data show CDR1 as MGHRA and CDR2 as YSYEKL. The CDR3 is CASSQGRAASYEQYF. The CDR3 coding sequence is TGCGCCAGCAGCCAGGGCAGGGCCGCCTCCTACGAGCAGTACTTC.

V is TRBV27 and J is TRBJ1-6, with D unclear. V lost 4 bases, J lost 7 bases, and 14 bases lay in between. Per the germline V gene, CDR1 is MNHEY and CDR2 is SMNVEV (reference sequence). This CDR3 comprises 15 residues. CDR3 DNA sequence: TGTGCCAGCAGTTATGCCCCGTCCGTGAATTCACCCCTCCACTTT. Translation: CASSYAPSVNSPLHF.

This chain uses TRBV7-2 with TRBJ2-1, with TRBD2 matching over 11 bases. Germline lookup yields CDR1 SGHTA and CDR2 FQGNSA. The V gene end was trimmed by 2 bases and the J gene end by 13 bases; junction bases not matched to a gene: 13. The CDR3 runs 16 residues. The DNA for the CDR3 is TGTGCCAGCAGCTTAAATATCGGGTTAGCGGGGGGGCGCCAGTTCTTC. This codes for CASSLNIGLAGGRQFF.

The gene calls are TRBV25-1 and TRBJ1-1; no reliable D call. V lost 3 bases, J lost 1 base, and 6 bases lay in between. This CDR3 is built from 13 residues. Germline lookup yields CDR1 MGHDK and CDR2 SYGVNS. CDR3 DNA sequence: TGTGCCAGCAGTGAGGCAGGGAACACTGAAGCTTTCTTT. Translated: CASSEAGNTEAFF.

This chain connects TRBV6-5 to TRBJ2-2; D unresolved. V was cut by 5 bases and J by 4 bases, with 11 bases left in between. The CDR3 is 14 amino acids. CDR1 MNHEY and CDR2 SVGAGI come from the germline V gene. In DNA form, the CDR3 reads TGTGCCAGCAGTAGCACAAAACCCACCGGGGAGCTGTTTTTT. This gives the protein CASSSTKPTGELFF.

V is TRBV6-5 and J is TRBJ1-4, with D hard to call. Trimming left V 2 bases short and J 9 bases short, with 4 bases between. Germline CDR1 is MNHEY and CDR2 is SVGAGI. The CDR3 is 11 amino acids. CDR3 coding DNA: TGTGCCAGCAGTTACACCCAAAAACTGTTTTTT. Protein: CASSYTQKLFF.

The chain uses TRBV28 and TRBJ1-2; 7 bases fit TRBD1. This CDR3 is 14 amino acids long. The V gene's germline CDR1 is MDHEN and CDR2 SYDVKM. The ends lost 6 bases at V and 8 bases at J; junction bases unmatched: 12. This CDR3 is CASRPTGLIWGYTF. CDR3 DNA sequence: TGTGCCAGCAGGCCGACAGGGTTGATTTGGGGCTACACCTTC.

The genes are TRBV5-4 and TRBJ1-1; possible D gene TRBD1, 6 bases. Germline-derived CDR1 and CDR2 are SGHNT and YYREEE (reference sequence). The CDR3 extends over 18 amino acids. V was trimmed by 3 bases and J by 6 bases, leaving 27 bases between them. Here the CDR3 reads CASSSTGTRVLGGSEAFF. The CDR3 nucleotides are TGTGCCAGCAGCTCGACCGGGACAAGGGTACTAGGGGGATCTGAAGCTTTCTTT.

The CDR3: CASSIAGETQYF. DNA of the CDR3: TGTGCCAGTAGTATTGCAGGGGAGACCCAGTACTTC. The chain is built from TRBV19 and TRBJ2-5; D perhaps matches TRBD1 (5 bases). Germline CDR1 and CDR2: LNHDA and SQIVND (reference sequence). The CDR3 is 12 amino acids. Trimming took 3 bases from V and 5 from J, leaving 7 bases between them.

The V gene is TRBV4-3, the J gene TRBJ2-3, with 8 bases that match TRBD2. J was trimmed by 0 bases and V by 2 bases; bases with no gene match: 7. The CDR3 has 17 amino acids. The germline gives CDR1 LGHNA, CDR2 YSLEER. CDR3 sequence reads: CASSQQPLAASTDTQYF. In DNA form, the CDR3 reads TGCGCCAGCAGCCAACAACCACTAGCGGCTAGCACAGATACGCAGTATTTT.

This CDR3 is CASSLAAGGKRETQYF. Here the CDR3 DNA reads TGTGCCAGCAGCTTAGCGGCAGGGGGTAAAAGGGAGACCCAGTACTTC. The chain is built from TRBV7-6 and TRBJ2-5, with 7 bases aligning to TRBD1. J gave up 5 bases and V 0 bases, and 9 bases lay outside the gene matches. This CDR3 spans 16 amino acids. Germline V lookup: CDR1 SGHVS, CDR2 FNYEAQ.

The chain links TRBV7-8 to TRBJ2-2, with 7 bases identical to TRBD1. CDR3 size: 15 residues. Germline V lookup: CDR1 SGHVS, CDR2 FQNEAQ. With V trimmed by 4 bases and J by 2 bases, 4 bases remained unmatched. The CDR3 loop is CASSSGQTNTGELFF. In DNA form, the CDR3 reads TGTGCCAGCAGCTCGGGACAGACCAACACCGGGGAGCTGTTTTTT. Based on the CDR3 plus reference TRBV7-8 and TRBJ2-2, the full variable domain is GAGVSQSPRYKVAKRGQDVALRCDPISGHVSLFWYQQALGQGPEFLTYFQNEAQLDKSGLPSDRFFAERPEGSVSTLKIQRTQQEDSAVYLCASSSGQTNTGELFFGEGSRLTVL.